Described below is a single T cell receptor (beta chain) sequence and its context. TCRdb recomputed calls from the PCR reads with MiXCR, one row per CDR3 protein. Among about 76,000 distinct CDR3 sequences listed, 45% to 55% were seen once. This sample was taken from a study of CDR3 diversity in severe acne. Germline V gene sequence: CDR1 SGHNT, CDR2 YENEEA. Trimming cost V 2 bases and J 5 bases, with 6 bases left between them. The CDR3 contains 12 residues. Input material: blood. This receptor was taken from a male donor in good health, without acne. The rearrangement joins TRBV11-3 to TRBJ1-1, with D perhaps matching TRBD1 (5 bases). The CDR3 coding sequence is TGTGCCAGCAGCTTATCAGGGACTGAAGCTTTCTTT. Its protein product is CASSLSGTEAFF.